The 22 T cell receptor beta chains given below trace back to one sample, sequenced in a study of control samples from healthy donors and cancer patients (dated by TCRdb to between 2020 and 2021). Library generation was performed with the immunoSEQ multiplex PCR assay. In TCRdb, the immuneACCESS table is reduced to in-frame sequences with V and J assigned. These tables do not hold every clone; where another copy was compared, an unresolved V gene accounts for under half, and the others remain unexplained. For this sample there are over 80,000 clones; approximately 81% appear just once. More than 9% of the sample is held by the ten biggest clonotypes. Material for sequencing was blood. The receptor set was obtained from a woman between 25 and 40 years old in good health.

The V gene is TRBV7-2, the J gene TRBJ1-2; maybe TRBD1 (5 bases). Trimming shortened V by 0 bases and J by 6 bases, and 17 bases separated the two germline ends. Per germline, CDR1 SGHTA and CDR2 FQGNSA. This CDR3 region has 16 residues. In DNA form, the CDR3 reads TGTGCCAGCAGCTTAGCGGAGCGGGCAGGGAGGAATGGCTACACCTTC. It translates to CASSLAERAGRNGYTF.

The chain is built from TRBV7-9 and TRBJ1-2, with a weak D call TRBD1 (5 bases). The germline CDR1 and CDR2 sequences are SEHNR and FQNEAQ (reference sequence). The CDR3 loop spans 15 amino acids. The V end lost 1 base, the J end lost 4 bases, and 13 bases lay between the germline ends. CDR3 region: CASSLGPTGTYGYTF. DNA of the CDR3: TGTGCCAGCAGCTTAGGCCCCACAGGAACCTATGGCTACACCTTC.

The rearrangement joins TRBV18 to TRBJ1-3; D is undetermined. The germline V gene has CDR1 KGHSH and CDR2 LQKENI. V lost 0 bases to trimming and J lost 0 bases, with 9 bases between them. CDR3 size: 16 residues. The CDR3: CASSPPGRFSGNTIYF. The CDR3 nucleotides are TGTGCCAGCTCACCACCCGGACGGTTCTCTGGAAACACCATATATTTT.

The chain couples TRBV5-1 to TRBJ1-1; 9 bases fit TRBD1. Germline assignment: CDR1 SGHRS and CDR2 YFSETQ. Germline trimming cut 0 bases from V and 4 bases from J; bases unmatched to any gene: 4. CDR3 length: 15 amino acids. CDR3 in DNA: TGCGCCAGCAGCTTGGCCGGGACAGGGTCCACTGAAGCTTTCTTT. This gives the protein CASSLAGTGSTEAFF.

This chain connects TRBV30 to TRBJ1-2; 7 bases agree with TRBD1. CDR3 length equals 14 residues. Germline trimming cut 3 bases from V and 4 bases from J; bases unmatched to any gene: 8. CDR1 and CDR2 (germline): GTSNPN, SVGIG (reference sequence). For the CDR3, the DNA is TGTGCCTGGAGCTGGAACAGGGGTGGCTATGGCTACACCTTC. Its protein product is CAWSWNRGGYGYTF.

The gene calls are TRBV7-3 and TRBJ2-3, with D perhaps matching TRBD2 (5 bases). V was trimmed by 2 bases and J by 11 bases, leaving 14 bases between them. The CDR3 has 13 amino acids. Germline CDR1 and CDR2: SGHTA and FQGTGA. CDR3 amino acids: CASSLGLGLQQYF. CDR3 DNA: TGTGCCAGCAGCTTAGGATTAGGACTCCAGCAGTATTTT.

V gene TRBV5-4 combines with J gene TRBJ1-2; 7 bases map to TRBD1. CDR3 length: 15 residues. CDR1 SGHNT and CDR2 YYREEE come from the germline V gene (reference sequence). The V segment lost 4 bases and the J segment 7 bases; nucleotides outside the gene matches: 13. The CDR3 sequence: CASSRPGTVGGGYTF. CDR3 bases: TGTGCCAGCAGCCGTCCCGGGACAGTCGGGGGTGGCTACACCTTC.

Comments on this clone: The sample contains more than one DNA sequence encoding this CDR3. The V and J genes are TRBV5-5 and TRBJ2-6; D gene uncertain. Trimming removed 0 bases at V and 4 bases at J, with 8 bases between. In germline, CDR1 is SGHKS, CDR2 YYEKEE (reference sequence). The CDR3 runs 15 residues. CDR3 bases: TGTGCCAGCAGCTTGGAACCTACCGGGGCCAACGTCCTGACTTTC. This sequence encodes CASSLEPTGANVLTF. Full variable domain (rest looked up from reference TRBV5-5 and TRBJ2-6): DAGVTQSPTHLIKTRGQQVTLRCSPISGHKSVSWYQQVLGQGPQFIFQYYEKEERGRGNFPDRFSARQFPNYSSELNVNALLLGDSALYLCASSLEPTGANVLTFGAGSRLTVL.

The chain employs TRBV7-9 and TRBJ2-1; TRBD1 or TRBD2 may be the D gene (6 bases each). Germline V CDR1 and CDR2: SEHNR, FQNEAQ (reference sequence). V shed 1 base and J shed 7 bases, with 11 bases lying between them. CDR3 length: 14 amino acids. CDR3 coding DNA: TGTGCCAGCAGCTTAGACAGGGCGGGAAATGAGCAGTTCTTC. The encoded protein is CASSLDRAGNEQFF.

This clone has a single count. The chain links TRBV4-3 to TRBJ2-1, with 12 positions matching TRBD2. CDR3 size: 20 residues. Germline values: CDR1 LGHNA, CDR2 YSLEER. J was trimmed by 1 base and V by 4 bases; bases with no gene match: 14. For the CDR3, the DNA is TGCGCCAGCAGCCGGGCTAGCGGGGGGGCCCACGCTCCTTCCTACAATGAGCAGTTCTTC. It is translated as CASSRASGGAHAPSYNEQFF.

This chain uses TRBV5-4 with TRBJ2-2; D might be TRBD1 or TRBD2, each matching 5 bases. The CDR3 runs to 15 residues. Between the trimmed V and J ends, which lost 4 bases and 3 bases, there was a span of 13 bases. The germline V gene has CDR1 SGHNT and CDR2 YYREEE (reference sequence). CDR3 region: CASSESGTYTGELFF. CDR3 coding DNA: TGTGCCAGCAGCGAATCCGGGACCTACACCGGGGAGCTGTTTTTT.

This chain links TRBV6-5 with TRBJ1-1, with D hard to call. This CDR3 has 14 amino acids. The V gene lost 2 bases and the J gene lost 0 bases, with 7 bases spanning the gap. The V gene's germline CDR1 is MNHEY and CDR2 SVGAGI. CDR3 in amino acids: CASSYAYMNTEAFF. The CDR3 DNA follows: TGTGCCAGCAGTTACGCATACATGAACACTGAAGCTTTCTTT.

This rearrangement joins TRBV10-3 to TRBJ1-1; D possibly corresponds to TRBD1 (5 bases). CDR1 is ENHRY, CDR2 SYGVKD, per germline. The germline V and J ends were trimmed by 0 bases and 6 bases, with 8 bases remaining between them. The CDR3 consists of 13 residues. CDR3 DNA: TGTGCCATCAGTGAGTCACAGGCATCTGAAGCTTTCTTT. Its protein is CAISESQASEAFF.

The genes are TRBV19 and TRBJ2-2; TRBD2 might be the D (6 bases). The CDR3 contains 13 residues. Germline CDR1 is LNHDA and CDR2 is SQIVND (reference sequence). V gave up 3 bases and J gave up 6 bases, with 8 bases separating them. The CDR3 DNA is TGTGCCAGTAGTATTAGCGGTCCCGGGGAGCTGTTTTTT. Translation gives CASSISGPGELFF.

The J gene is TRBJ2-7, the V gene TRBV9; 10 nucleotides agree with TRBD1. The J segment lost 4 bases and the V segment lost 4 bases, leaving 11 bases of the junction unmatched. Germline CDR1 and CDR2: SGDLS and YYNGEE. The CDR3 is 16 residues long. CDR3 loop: CASSPTAGTGVYEQYF. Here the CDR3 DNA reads TGTGCCAGCAGCCCAACGGCGGGGACAGGGGTTTACGAGCAGTACTTC.

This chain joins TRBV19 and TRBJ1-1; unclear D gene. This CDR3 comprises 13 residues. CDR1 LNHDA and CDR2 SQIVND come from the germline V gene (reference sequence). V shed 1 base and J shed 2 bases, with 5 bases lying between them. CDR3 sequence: CASSIGFNTEAFF. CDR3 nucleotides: TGTGCCAGTAGTATAGGTTTTAACACTGAAGCTTTCTTT.

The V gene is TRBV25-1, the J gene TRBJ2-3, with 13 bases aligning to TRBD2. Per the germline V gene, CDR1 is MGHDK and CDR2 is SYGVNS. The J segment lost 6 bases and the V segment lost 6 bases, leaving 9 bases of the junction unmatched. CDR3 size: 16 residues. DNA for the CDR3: TGTGCCAGCAGAAAGACTAGCGGGGGGATTGAGGATACGCAGTATTTT. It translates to CASRKTSGGIEDTQYF. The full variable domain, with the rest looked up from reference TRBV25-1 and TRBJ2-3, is EADIYQTPRYLVIGTGKKITLECSQTMGHDKMYWYQQDPGMELHLIHYSYGVNSTEKGDLSSESTVSRIRTEHFPLTLESARPSHTSQYLCASRKTSGGIEDTQYFGPGTRLTVL.

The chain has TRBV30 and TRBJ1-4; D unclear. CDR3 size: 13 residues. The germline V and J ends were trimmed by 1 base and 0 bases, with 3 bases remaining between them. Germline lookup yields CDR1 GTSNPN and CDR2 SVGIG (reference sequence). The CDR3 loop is CAWSAATNEKLFF. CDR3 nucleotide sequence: TGTGCCTGGAGTGCTGCAACTAATGAAAAACTGTTTTTT.

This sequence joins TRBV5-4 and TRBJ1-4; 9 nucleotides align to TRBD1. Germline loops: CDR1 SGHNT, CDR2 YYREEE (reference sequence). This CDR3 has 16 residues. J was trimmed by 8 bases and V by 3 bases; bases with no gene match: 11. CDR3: CASSSARTGDREKLFF. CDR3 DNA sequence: TGTGCCAGCAGCTCGGCTAGGACAGGGGATAGGGAAAAACTGTTTTTT.

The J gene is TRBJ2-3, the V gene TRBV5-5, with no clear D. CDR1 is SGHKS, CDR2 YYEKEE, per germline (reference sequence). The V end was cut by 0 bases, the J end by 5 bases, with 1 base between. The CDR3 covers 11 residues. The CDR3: CASSLGDTQYF. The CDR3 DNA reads TGTGCCAGCAGCTTGGGAGATACGCAGTATTTT. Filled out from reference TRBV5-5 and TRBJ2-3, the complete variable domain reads DAGVTQSPTHLIKTRGQQVTLRCSPISGHKSVSWYQQVLGQGPQFIFQYYEKEERGRGNFPDRFSARQFPNYSSELNVNALLLGDSALYLCASSLGDTQYFGPGTRLTVL.

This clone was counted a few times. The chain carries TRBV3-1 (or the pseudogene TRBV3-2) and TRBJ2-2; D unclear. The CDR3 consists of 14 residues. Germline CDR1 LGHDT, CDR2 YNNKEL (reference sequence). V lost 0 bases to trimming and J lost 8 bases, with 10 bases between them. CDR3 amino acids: CASSQDRAPGELFF. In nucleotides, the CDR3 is TGTGCCAGCAGCCAAGATCGGGCCCCTGGGGAGCTGTTTTTT.

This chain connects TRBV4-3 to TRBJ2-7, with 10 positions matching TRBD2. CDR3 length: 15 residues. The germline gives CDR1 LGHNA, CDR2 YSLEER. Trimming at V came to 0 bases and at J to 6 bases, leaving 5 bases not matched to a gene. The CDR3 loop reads CASSQEHGTSVEQYF. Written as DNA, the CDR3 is TGCGCCAGCAGCCAAGAACATGGGACTAGCGTCGAGCAGTACTTC.